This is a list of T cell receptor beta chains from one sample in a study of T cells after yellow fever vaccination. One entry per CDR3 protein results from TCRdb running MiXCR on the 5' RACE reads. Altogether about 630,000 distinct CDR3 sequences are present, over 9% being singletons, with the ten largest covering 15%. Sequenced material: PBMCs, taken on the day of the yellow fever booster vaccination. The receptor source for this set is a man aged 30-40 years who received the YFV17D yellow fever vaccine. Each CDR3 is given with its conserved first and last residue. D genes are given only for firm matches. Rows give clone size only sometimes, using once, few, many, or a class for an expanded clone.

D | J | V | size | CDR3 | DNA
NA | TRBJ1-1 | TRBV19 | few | CASSRQGLSEAFF | TGTGCCAGTAGTCGGCAGGGCCTTTCTGAAGCTTTCTTT
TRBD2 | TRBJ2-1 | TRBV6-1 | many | CASSPSGTSYNEQFF | TGTGCCAGCAGTCCTAGCGGGACTTCCTACAATGAGCAGTTCTTC
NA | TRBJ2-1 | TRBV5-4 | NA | CASSSTRGISVF | TGTGCCAGCAGCTCGACCAGGGGAATTTCTGTCTTC
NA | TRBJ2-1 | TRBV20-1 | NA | CSAFSGKGRGYNEQFF | TGCAGTGCGTTCAGCGGGAAAGGGAGGGGGTACAATGAGCAGTTCTTC
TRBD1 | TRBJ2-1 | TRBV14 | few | CASSQEDREDLYNEQFF | TGTGCCAGCAGCCAAGAGGACAGGGAAGACTTATACAATGAGCAGTTCTTC
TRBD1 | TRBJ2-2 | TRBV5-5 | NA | CASSPPGQGVAGELFF | TGTGCCAGCAGCCCGCCGGGACAGGGCGTCGCAGGGGAGCTGTTTTTT
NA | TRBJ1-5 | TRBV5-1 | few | CASRLDSRSNQPQHF | TGCGCCAGCAGACTTGATAGCAGGAGCAATCAGCCCCAGCATTTT
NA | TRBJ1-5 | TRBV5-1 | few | CASPWPVNSNQPQHF | TGCGCCAGCCCTTGGCCGGTTAATAGCAATCAGCCCCAGCATTTT
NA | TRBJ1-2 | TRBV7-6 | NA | CASSLTLTGYYGYTF | TGTGCCAGCAGCTTGACGCTCACAGGCTACTATGGCTACACCTTC
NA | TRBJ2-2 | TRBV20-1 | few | CSARGGTNTGELFF | TGCAGTGCTAGAGGGGGAACGAACACCGGGGAGCTGTTTTTT
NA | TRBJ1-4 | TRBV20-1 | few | CSAILRGHEKLFF | TGCAGTGCTATCCTCAGGGGACATGAAAAACTGTTTTTT
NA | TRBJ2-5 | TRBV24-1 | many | CATSAGETQYF | TGTGCCACCAGTGCGGGGGAGACCCAGTACTTC
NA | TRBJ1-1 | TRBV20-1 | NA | CSANRRGKPEAFF | TGCAGTGCTAACCGTCGCGGGAAACCTGAAGCTTTCTTT
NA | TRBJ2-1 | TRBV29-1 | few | CSAAAGSDNEQFF | TGCAGCGCCGCAGCAGGGTCGGATAATGAGCAGTTCTTC
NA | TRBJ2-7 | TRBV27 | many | CASSLTTGYEQYF | TGTGCCAGCAGTTTGACGACTGGATACGAGCAGTACTTC
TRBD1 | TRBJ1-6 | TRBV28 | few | CASSPPDRGGSPLHF | TGTGCCAGCAGTCCCCCCGACAGGGGAGGTTCACCCCTCCACTTT
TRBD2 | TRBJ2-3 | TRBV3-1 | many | CASGGGDTQYF | TGTGCTTCCGGGGGGGGCGATACGCAGTATTTT
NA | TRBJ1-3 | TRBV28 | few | CASSFWGLSSGNTIYF | TGTGCCAGCAGTTTTTGGGGTCTTAGCTCTGGAAACACCATATATTTT
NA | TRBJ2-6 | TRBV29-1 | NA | CSVLTGRSSGANVLTF | TGCAGCGTCTTAACTGGACGAAGCTCTGGGGCCAACGTCCTGACTTTC
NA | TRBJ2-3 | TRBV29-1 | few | CSVATIEKDTQYF | TGCAGCGTTGCTACGATCGAGAAAGATACGCAGTATTTT
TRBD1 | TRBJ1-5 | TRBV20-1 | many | CSAIPLDRDNQPQHF | TGCAGTGCTATTCCCCTTGACAGGGACAATCAGCCCCAGCATTTT
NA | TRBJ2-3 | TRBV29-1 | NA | CSVNTGTLGTADTQYF | TGCAGCGTTAACACCGGGACCCTGGGAACAGCAGATACGCAGTATTTT
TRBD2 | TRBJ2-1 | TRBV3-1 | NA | CASSQARLASANEQFF | TGTGCCAGCAGCCAAGCCAGACTAGCGTCAGCAAATGAGCAGTTCTTC
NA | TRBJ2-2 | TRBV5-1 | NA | CASSLDVRELFF | TGCGCCAGCAGCTTGGACGTCAGGGAGCTGTTTTTT
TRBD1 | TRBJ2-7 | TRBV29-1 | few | CSVGDRKIYEQYF | TGCAGCGTTGGGGACAGGAAGATCTACGAGCAGTACTTC
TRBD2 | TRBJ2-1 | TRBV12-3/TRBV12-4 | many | CASSLGVTSGTEQFF | TGTGCCAGCAGTTTGGGGGTGACTAGCGGGACTGAGCAGTTCTTC
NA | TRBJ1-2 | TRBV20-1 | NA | CSASGHAAGYTF | TGCAGTGCTTCGGGACACGCCGCGGGCTACACCTTC
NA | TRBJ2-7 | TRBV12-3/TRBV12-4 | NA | CASSPMYGSEQYF | TGTGCCAGCAGCCCAATGTACGGTTCCGAGCAGTACTTC
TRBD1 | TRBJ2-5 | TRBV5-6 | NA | CASSPMTGGQETQYF | TGTGCCAGCAGTCCTATGACAGGGGGCCAAGAGACCCAGTACTTC